Included here is one T cell receptor beta chain sequence, with context. The antigen is unknown. The data derive from a study of T cell responses to AZD1222 COVID-19 vaccine. Method: immunoSEQ multiplex PCR; TCRdb's copy keeps in-frame clones and lacks some. This sample yields around 92,000 clones, of which 70% to 90% are seen a single time; roughly 10% belongs to the top ten. The V gene's germline CDR1 is MNHNY and CDR2 SVGAGI (reference sequence). This CDR3 contains 15 residues. The V and J ends lost 7 bases and 5 bases respectively, with 19 bases between them. General observations from the study: Females outnumbered males among donors, who were mostly white British; clonal diversity was possibly underestimated. Spike-spanning, vaccine-associated CD4 TCRs were dominant at 160-218 and 743-854. Reports indicate that nearly half of spike-specific TCRs are directed at unmutated variant regions.

The chain employs TRBV6-6 and TRBJ2-3; D is tentatively TRBD1 or TRBD2 (5 bases each). The receptor was derived from an adult in good health. This specimen consisted of peripheral blood, obtained on day 0 of AZD1222 vaccination. CDR3 DNA sequence: TGTGCCAGCATGGGGCAGCGGACCTCCGGAGATACGCAGTATTTT. Its protein product is CASMGQRTSGDTQYF.